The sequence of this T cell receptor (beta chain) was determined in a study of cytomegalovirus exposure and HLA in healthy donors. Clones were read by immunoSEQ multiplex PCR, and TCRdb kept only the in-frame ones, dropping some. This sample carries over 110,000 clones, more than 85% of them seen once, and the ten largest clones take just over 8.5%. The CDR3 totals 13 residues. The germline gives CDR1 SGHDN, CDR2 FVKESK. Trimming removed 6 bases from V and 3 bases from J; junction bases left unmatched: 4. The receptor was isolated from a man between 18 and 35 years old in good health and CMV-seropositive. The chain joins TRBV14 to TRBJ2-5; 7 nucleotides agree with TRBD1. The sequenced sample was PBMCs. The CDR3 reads CASRDRIEETQYF. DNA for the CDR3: TGTGCCAGCAGGGACAGGATCGAAGAGACCCAGTACTTC.